One and the same sample provided the 18 T cell receptor beta chains below, sequenced in a study of blood T cell repertoires in COVID-19. Generated by immunoSEQ multiplex PCR, the TCRdb table keeps only in-frame clones and is missing some. This sample has tens of thousands of clones, with under 90% found just once. Input material: peripheral blood. The receptors here all came from a woman aged 70-85 years with acute or convalescent COVID-19.

In its sample, this clone was seen a few times. V usage is TRBV5-8 and J usage is TRBJ1-6; D not certain. Germline V lookup: CDR1 SGHTS, CDR2 YDEGEE. V lost 1 base and J 8 bases, leaving 19 bases between the germline ends. The CDR3 runs to 17 residues. CDR3 nucleotides: TGTGCCAGCAGCTTGACAGTATACAACGGCTTATATTCACCCCTCCACTTT. Its protein product is CASSLTVYNGLYSPLHF.

This clone was seen just once. The rearrangement joins TRBV2 to TRBJ1-1, with D possibly matching TRBD1 (5 bases). The V gene lost 6 bases and the J gene lost 1 base, with 9 bases spanning the gap. Per germline, CDR1 SNHLY and CDR2 FYNNEI. The CDR3 runs 13 residues. The CDR3 here is CASSLGQNTEAFF. The DNA of the CDR3 is TGTGCCAGCAGCCTTGGACAGAACACTGAAGCTTTCTTT.

This chain links TRBV24-1 with TRBJ2-6, with D possibly matching TRBD1 (6 bases). The CDR3 totals 17 residues. Germline V CDR1 and CDR2: KGHDR, SFDVKD. Trimming pared 9 bases from V and 3 bases from J, leaving 20 bases between. CDR3 bases: TGTGCCACCCAGGCCCGAGGGGGAATGGGTGGGGCCAACGTCCTGACTTTC. Protein sequence: CATQARGGMGGANVLTF.

The gene calls are TRBV24-1 and TRBJ2-5; 7 bases align to TRBD1. The trim removed 3 bases at V and 1 base at J, leaving 7 bases unmatched. CDR3 length equals 16 residues. The V gene's germline CDR1 is KGHDR and CDR2 SFDVKD. The CDR3 loop is CATSDPDRDPQETQYF. As DNA, the CDR3 is TGTGCCACCAGTGATCCCGACAGGGACCCCCAAGAGACCCAGTACTTC.

This rearrangement joins TRBV7-8 to TRBJ1-2, with D maybe TRBD1 (6 bases). Germline CDR1 SGHVS, CDR2 FQNEAQ. The CDR3 has 13 residues. V gave up 2 bases and J gave up 2 bases, with 6 bases separating them. The chain's CDR3 is CASSLRGNYGYTF. The CDR3 DNA reads as TGTGCCAGCAGCTTAAGGGGGAACTATGGCTACACCTTC.

The count of this clone is one. The CDR3 loop is CASSLTGGRVTGELFF. CDR3 nucleotides: TGTGCCAGCAGCTTGACGGGGGGGCGGGTCACCGGGGAGCTGTTTTTT. V is TRBV5-4 and J is TRBJ2-2; the match to TRBD2 covers 8 bases. Per the germline V gene, CDR1 is SGHNT and CDR2 is YYREEE (reference sequence). V lost 1 base, J lost 4 bases, and 6 bases stayed unmatched. This CDR3 region has 16 residues.

The chain has TRBV19 and TRBJ1-1; D is possibly TRBD1 (5 bases). Germline V gene lookup returns CDR1 LNHDA and CDR2 SQIVND (reference sequence). The V end lost 0 bases, the J end lost 1 base, and 9 bases lay between the germline ends. The CDR3 has 15 residues. This CDR3 is CASSIEPGQNTEAFF. The CDR3 DNA is TGTGCCAGTAGTATAGAACCAGGACAGAACACTGAAGCTTTCTTT.

This chain connects TRBV6-1 to TRBJ2-5; 7 bases agree with TRBD2. V lost 0 bases, J lost 7 bases, and 11 bases stayed unmatched. Germline V gives CDR1 MNHNS, CDR2 SASEGT. This CDR3 region has 16 residues. The CDR3 loop reads CASSEAGRGKEGTQYF. Here the CDR3 DNA reads TGTGCCAGCAGTGAAGCTGGGCGGGGGAAGGAAGGGACCCAGTACTTC.

The rearrangement uses TRBV14 and TRBJ1-1; D is unresolved. This CDR3 contains 18 residues. CDR1 is SGHDN, CDR2 FVKESK, per germline. V lost 1 base, J lost 1 base, and 19 bases lay in between. The CDR3 protein is CASSQVRYFGGPNTEAFF. The CDR3 nucleotides read TGTGCCAGCAGCCAAGTGCGTTATTTCGGAGGGCCGAACACTGAAGCTTTCTTT.

The chain recombines TRBV3-1 (or the pseudogene TRBV3-2) with TRBJ1-1; D is unclear. The CDR3 runs 15 residues. Between the trimmed V and J ends, which lost 0 bases and 0 bases, there was a span of 8 bases. Germline V gene lookup returns CDR1 LGHDT and CDR2 YNNKEL (reference sequence). The CDR3 DNA is TGTGCCAGCAGCCAAGACGGAGGGATGAACACTGAAGCTTTCTTT. Amino acid sequence: CASSQDGGMNTEAFF.

The chain carries TRBV28 and TRBJ1-3; 9 bases map to TRBD1. V lost 5 bases to trimming and J lost 0 bases; unmatched junction nucleotides: 14. CDR1 MDHEN and CDR2 SYDVKM come from the germline V gene. The CDR3 is made up of 19 amino acids. The CDR3 nucleotides are TGTGCCAGCAGTGGAACAGGGGGCGCGGGACCGTACTCTGGAAACACCATATATTTT. Its protein product is CASSGTGGAGPYSGNTIYF.

The V call is TRBV21-1, the J call TRBJ2-3; the D call in the table, TRBD2, was not verified against the DNA. TRBV21-1 is termed a pseudogene. CDR3 length: 17 residues. CDR3 protein: CASSKVGRPGGTDTQYF. The CDR3 DNA is TGTGCCAGCAGCAAAGTGGGGAGACCGGGAGGCACAGATACGCAGTATTTT.

The genes are TRBV15 and TRBJ1-6; D perhaps matches TRBD1 (5 bases). V was shortened by 5 bases and J by 7 bases, with 15 bases between the two germline ends. Germline CDR1 and CDR2: LNHNV and YYDKDF (reference sequence). The CDR3 is 15 amino acids. Here the CDR3 reads CATSERGGGNSPLHF. The CDR3 nucleotides are TGTGCCACCAGCGAACGGGGGGGTGGCAATTCACCCCTCCACTTT.

The chain combines TRBV10-3 with TRBJ1-5, with D unresolved. The CDR3 runs 14 residues. The germline V and J ends were trimmed by 4 bases and 3 bases, with 10 bases remaining between them. The germline V gene has CDR1 ENHRY and CDR2 SYGVKD. CDR3: CAISVSGNNQPQHF. The CDR3 coding sequence is TGTGCCATCAGTGTTTCGGGGAACAATCAGCCCCAGCATTTT.

The rearrangement uses TRBV19 and TRBJ2-5; 7 bases line up with TRBD1. This CDR3 is 14 amino acids long. The V segment lost 6 bases and the J segment 2 bases; nucleotides outside the gene matches: 6. The germline V gene encodes CDR1 LNHDA and CDR2 SQIVND (reference sequence). The CDR3 DNA reads TGTGCCAGTAGCATCGGACAGGATCAAGAGACCCAGTACTTC. It encodes CASSIGQDQETQYF.

The chain combines TRBV2 with TRBJ1-2, with unresolved D. The CDR3 runs to 14 residues. Trimming left V 7 bases short and J 0 bases short, with 12 bases between. Germline-derived CDR1 and CDR2 are SNHLY and FYNNEI. CDR3 region: CASTLERTNYGYTF. The CDR3 nucleotides read TGTGCCAGCACGTTGGAGCGAACTAACTATGGCTACACCTTC.

This clone was detected once. This chain links TRBV28 with TRBJ1-2; 7 bases agree with TRBD1. CDR1 and CDR2 from the germline V gene are MDHEN and SYDVKM. V was pared by 5 bases and J by 4 bases, with 1 base of the junction left unmatched. The CDR3 is made up of 12 amino acids. Here the CDR3 DNA reads TGTGCCAGCAGTACAGGGGCCTATGGCTACACCTTC. This encodes CASSTGAYGYTF.

The V gene is TRBV20-1, the J gene TRBJ2-3; 9 nucleotides match TRBD2. Trimming cost V 3 bases and J 5 bases; bases outside gene matches: 12. The germline CDR1 and CDR2 sequences are DFQATT and SNEGSKA (reference sequence). CDR3 length: 16 residues. The CDR3 loop is CSASPLAGRAGDTQYF. The CDR3 DNA reads TGCAGTGCTAGTCCTCTAGCGGGACGGGCGGGAGATACGCAGTATTTT.